The rows below give T cell receptor beta chains drawn from one sample of a study of OX40 agonist ivuxolimab in advanced cancers. TCRdb's table, derived via immunoSEQ multiplex PCR, lists solely in-frame clones and lacks some. The sample lists tens of thousands of clones, approximately 90% occurring once. The sample in question was CD4+ or CD8+ T cells sorted from blood, obtained in a trial of the OX40 agonist ivuxolimab. All receptors come from an adult with an advanced solid tumor such as melanoma, head and neck, liver or kidney cancer. Each CDR3 is given with its conserved first and last residue. Fields, in order: J gene, V gene, D gene, clone size, CDR3 protein. D genes are given only for firm matches. The size entry is marked missing in some rows and otherwise reads once, few, many or a size class.

>TRBJ2-3|TRBV9|TRBD1|.
CASSFGQGRDTDTQYF
>TRBJ2-2|TRBV2|.|.
CASSEGGAFTGELFF
>TRBJ1-4|TRBV5-1|.|once
CASRSDGGGNEKLFF
>TRBJ2-5|TRBV2|.|.
CASSAPEGPRRTQYF
>TRBJ2-2|TRBV5-5|.|.
CASSIDLGRVTGELFF
>TRBJ2-3|TRBV7-8|.|.
CASSRGENTQYF
>TRBJ1-2|TRBV28|TRBD1|once
CASSLPQGAIYGYTF
>TRBJ2-7|TRBV27|.|.
CASSTSRYEQYF
>TRBJ2-5|TRBV6-1|TRBD2|.
CASSVRTSGRAGETQYF
>TRBJ2-3|TRBV7-9|.|few
CASSLGSGADTQYF
>TRBJ2-2|TRBV6-1|TRBD2|.
CASSAWTGGNTGELFF
>TRBJ1-2|TRBV15|.|once
CATSAGSRYGYTF
>TRBJ2-2|TRBV5-1|.|.
CASSLGQDDTGELFF
>TRBJ2-7|TRBV7-9|.|.
CASGPAGREQYF
>TRBJ2-7|TRBV7-2|TRBD1|.
CASSSGGQGVAEQYF
>TRBJ1-2|TRBV27|.|.
CASSFGPRGYGYTF
>TRBJ2-1|TRBV10-3|TRBD2|.
CAISETSGSGQFF
>TRBJ2-7|TRBV30|TRBD1|.
CAWETGGRDEQYF
>TRBJ2-1|TRBV9|TRBD2|.
CASSVEAGGGGEQFF
>TRBJ1-2|TRBV28|.|.
CASLPPEGGGRGYGYTF
>TRBJ2-7|TRBV5-1|.|.
CASSFQGGTSYEQYF
>TRBJ2-3|TRBV4-3|TRBD2|.
CASSQGASGGNTDTQYF
>TRBJ2-7|TRBV18|.|.
CASSPSGSGSYEQYF
>TRBJ2-3|TRBV5-5|TRBD1|few
CASSPSGTGGLNTQYF
>TRBJ1-1|TRBV9|.|.
CASSVGWRQNTEAFF
>TRBJ2-7|TRBV7-2|TRBD2|.
CASSLASGSSYEQYF
>TRBJ2-7|TRBV28|TRBD1|.
CASSFEQGAVYEQYF
>TRBJ1-4|TRBV6-6|.|.
CASSRRQGLEKLFF
>TRBJ2-5|TRBV5-1|.|.
CASSLGHRKETQYF
>TRBJ1-5|TRBV18|TRBD1|.
CASSDTGENQPQHF
>TRBJ1-1|TRBV9|.|.
CASSGLQTNTEAFF
>TRBJ2-7|TRBV29-1|TRBD2|once
CSVAGTPGTSGSYEQYF
>TRBJ2-3|TRBV9|.|.
CASSVGGRRRGADTQYF
>TRBJ2-7|TRBV7-6|.|.
CASSLGPGSYEQYF
>TRBJ2-1|TRBV5-1|TRBD2|.
CASAPGLARNEQFF
>TRBJ2-1|TRBV29-1|.|.
CSVDRSTQYNEQFF
>TRBJ1-3|TRBV9|.|.
CASSVAQGIGNTIYF
>TRBJ2-3|TRBV7-9|TRBD2|.
CASSPGLAGGNTQYF
>TRBJ2-1|TRBV29-1|.|.
CSVEDRRGPTNEQFF
>TRBJ2-2|TRBV30|.|.
CAWSGLNRITGELFF
>TRBJ2-7|TRBV7-7|TRBD2|few
CASSRTSGYEQYF
>TRBJ2-2|TRBV29-1|.|.
CSVDLGAYTGELFF
>TRBJ1-5|TRBV28|.|.
CASSLAGGNQPQHF